The entry that follows covers one T cell receptor beta chain sequence. The sample is drawn from a study of blood T cell repertoires in COVID-19. Participants were aged about 18 to 100 years from 24 US areas. Looked up from germline, CDR1 is SGHDT and CDR2 is YYEEEE. The CDR3 is 11 residues long. Sequencing used immunoSEQ multiplex PCR; TCRdb keeps in-frame clones, though not all of them. This table holds roughly 290,000 clones, 80% to 90% found once. The sequence came from a man aged 25 to 40 who had recovered from COVID-19. Sequencing was performed on PBMCs or T cells enriched from blood (not recorded which). The chain carries TRBV5-6 and TRBJ1-2; D gene ambiguous. The CDR3 protein is CEQTRVHGYTF. For the CDR3, the DNA is TGTGAGCAAACGAGGGTCCATGGCTACACCTTC.